This T cell receptor beta chain was obtained from a study of tumor-infiltrating lymphocytes in oesophageal squamous cell carcinoma. The V and J ends lost 5 bases and 3 bases respectively, with 10 bases between them. The germline V gene has CDR1 MNHNS and CDR2 SASEGT. CDR3 length: 14 amino acids. This clonotype was recorded many times. TCRdb independently ran MiXCR on the PCR reads; one entry per CDR3 protein. The table records 3,500 or so distinct CDR3 sequences, approximately 16% of them present only once. The sequenced sample consisted of esophageal tumor tissue. This chain connects TRBV6-1 to TRBJ1-4; tentative D call: TRBD1 (6 bases). This clonotype was obtained from a male donor with esophageal squamous cell carcinoma. CDR3 nucleotides: TGTGCCAGCAGTAGAGGGGGATCTAATGAAAAACTGTTTTTT. Protein sequence: CASSRGGSNEKLFF.